The present entry profiles one T cell receptor beta chain with its context. The V and J ends lost 3 bases and 4 bases respectively, with 9 bases between them. CDR1 is MDHEN, CDR2 SYDVKM, per germline. The CDR3 runs 13 residues. In the study's own analysis: Reference gene primer amplification gave nucleated cell count estimates. The protocol was immunoSEQ multiplex PCR, while the TCRdb copy is restricted to in-frame clones and leaves out a portion. That table is the source of V, J and clone size, and D and trimming were worked out from the DNA. The sample lists roughly 180,000 clones, more than 65% seen once, with about 10% in the top ten. The record originates from a study of blood T cell repertoires in COVID-19. The wider study: Acute and convalescent COVID-19 specimens originated in the United States, Italy and Spain.

Cohort 3 recovered donors had two negative PCRs, clearance, or symptom resolution. The receptor was isolated from a man aged 50-59 years who had recovered from COVID-19. Sample: PBMCs or T cells enriched from blood (not recorded which). The chain carries TRBV28 and TRBJ1-2; the D gene is possibly TRBD1 (5 bases). CDR3 sequence reads: CASSLTASYGYTF. The CDR3 region has the DNA TGTGCCAGCAGTTTGACAGCCAGCTATGGCTACACCTTC.